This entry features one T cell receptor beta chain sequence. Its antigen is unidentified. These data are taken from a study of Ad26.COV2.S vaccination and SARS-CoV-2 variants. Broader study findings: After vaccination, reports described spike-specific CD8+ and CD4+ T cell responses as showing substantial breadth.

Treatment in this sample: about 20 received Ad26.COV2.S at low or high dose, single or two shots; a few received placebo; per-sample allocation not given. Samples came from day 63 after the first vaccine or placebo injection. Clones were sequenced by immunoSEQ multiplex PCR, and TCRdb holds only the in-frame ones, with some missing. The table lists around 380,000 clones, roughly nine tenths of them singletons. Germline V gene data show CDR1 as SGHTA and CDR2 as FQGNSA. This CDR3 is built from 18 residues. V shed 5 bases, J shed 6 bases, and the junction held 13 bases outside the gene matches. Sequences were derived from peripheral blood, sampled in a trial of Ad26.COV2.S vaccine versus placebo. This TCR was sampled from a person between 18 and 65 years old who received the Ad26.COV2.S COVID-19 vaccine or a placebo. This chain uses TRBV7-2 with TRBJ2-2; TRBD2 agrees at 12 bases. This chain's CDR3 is CASSASGGAEGSAGELFF. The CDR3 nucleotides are TGTGCCAGCAGCGCTAGCGGGGGGGCCGAGGGTTCGGCCGGGGAGCTGTTTTTT.